This entry lists 16 T cell receptor beta chains sequenced from one sample in a study of identical twins (TCRdb year 2016). The method behind the library was 5' RACE. The sample was run on an Illumina HiSeq 2000. The public reads were quality trimmed at Q25 with fastp and then assembled into clones with MiXCR by TCRdb, keeping productive beta chains. Records with the same CDR3 protein are collapsed into one entry carrying the most frequent genes and DNA. Counted in this sample were 210,000 or so distinct CDR3 sequences; under 10% of them appeared once. Clones ranked in the top ten supply 1.9% of the sample. The same specimen was also included in a second study, on yellow fever vaccine responses in identical twins.

Input material: memory (CD45RO+) T cells sorted from blood. The sample's cell subset or site label, in plain terms: CD45RO+ enriched T cells. The receptors shown here come from a woman between 18 and 29 years old in good health.

This clonotype was counted at least ten times. The genes are TRBV20-1 and TRBJ2-5; 15 bases line up with TRBD2. Germline CDR1 and CDR2: DFQATT and SNEGSKA (reference sequence). V lost 2 bases and J lost 5; bases outside the gene matches: 12. The CDR3 runs to 18 residues. The CDR3 DNA follows: TGCAGTGCTAGAACCCCCGGGACTAGCGGGAGGATGGGCGAGACCCAGTACTTC. This encodes CSARTPGTSGRMGETQYF.

The chain combines TRBV6-5 with TRBJ2-7, with D perhaps matching TRBD1 (5 bases). The CDR3 spans 15 residues. Between the trimmed V and J ends, which lost 3 bases and 4 bases, there was a span of 16 bases. Germline V CDR1 and CDR2: MNHEY, SVGAGI. In nucleotides, the CDR3 is TGTGCCAGCAGTTATAGGCAGGGCATGGGGTACGAGCAGTACTTC. This codes for CASSYRQGMGYEQYF.

This clonotype showed up just a few times. The chain carries TRBV9 and TRBJ2-7; TRBD1 agrees at 7 bases. V lost 2 bases to trimming and J lost 7 bases; unmatched junction nucleotides: 12. The CDR3 contains 15 residues. Germline loops: CDR1 SGDLS, CDR2 YYNGEE. CDR3 loop: CASSVQTGETGEQYF. CDR3 DNA: TGTGCCAGCAGCGTTCAAACAGGGGAAACGGGGGAGCAGTACTTC.

The chain is built from TRBV5-1 and TRBJ1-2; TRBD1 matches 7 bases. Trimming at V came to 1 base and at J to 9 bases, leaving 12 bases not matched to a gene. The germline gives CDR1 SGHRS, CDR2 YFSETQ. The CDR3 length is 15 residues. CDR3 sequence reads: CASSLTGTARDRYTF. For the CDR3, the DNA is TGCGCCAGCAGCTTGACGGGGACAGCCAGAGATCGCTACACCTTC.

The V gene is TRBV6-1, the J gene TRBJ1-6; D remains unclear. The V and J ends lost 3 bases and 7 bases respectively, with 7 bases between them. The germline V gene encodes CDR1 MNHNS and CDR2 SASEGT. The CDR3 covers 13 residues. The CDR3 sequence is CASSEVRNSPLHF. The CDR3 DNA is TGTGCCAGCAGTGAGGTGCGGAATTCACCCCTCCACTTT.

This clonotype was counted only a few times. The V and J genes are TRBV7-2 and TRBJ2-5; TRBD2 aligns across 11 bases. The J segment lost 5 bases and the V segment lost 2 bases, leaving 4 bases of the junction unmatched. CDR3 length: 15 amino acids. CDR1 is SGHTA, CDR2 FQGNSA, per germline. The CDR3 DNA follows: TGTGCCAGCAGCTTAAATAGCGGGGGGGCGGAGACCCAGTACTTC. This encodes CASSLNSGGAETQYF.

This clonotype turned up a few times. V gene TRBV11-2 combines with J gene TRBJ2-4; TRBD2 might be the D (6 bases). Trimming stripped 6 bases from V and 7 bases from J, with 16 bases between. This CDR3 region has 14 residues. In germline, CDR1 is SGHAT, CDR2 FQNNGV. In nucleotides, the CDR3 is TGTGCCAGCAGTTACACCACCGGGACTAACATTCAGTACTTC. Translated, it gives CASSYTTGTNIQYF.

This chain connects TRBV11-2 to TRBJ2-7; D is unclear. This CDR3 has 13 amino acids. Trimming took off 0 bases at V and 4 bases at J, with 7 bases between the two ends. CDR1 and CDR2 (germline): SGHAT, FQNNGV. The CDR3 spells CASSLDSLYEQYF. CDR3 coding DNA: TGTGCCAGCAGCTTAGACAGCTTGTACGAGCAGTACTTC.

This clonotype was recorded a few times. The rearrangement uses TRBV7-2 and TRBJ2-3; D unresolved. Germline CDR1 SGHTA, CDR2 FQGNSA. The length of the CDR3 is 12 residues. V lost 6 bases and J lost 4, with 8 bases in between. CDR3: CASSGPADTQYF. In DNA, the CDR3 is TGTGCCAGCAGTGGTCCTGCAGATACGCAGTATTTT. Full variable domain (remainder filled in from reference TRBV7-2 and TRBJ2-3): GAGVSQSPSNKVTEKGKDVELRCDPISGHTALYWYRQSLGQGLEFLIYFQGNSAPDKSGLPSDRFSAERTGGSVSTLTIQRTQQEDSAVYLCASSGPADTQYFGPGTRLTVL.

The CDR3 protein is CSASPGTGLYEQYF. CDR3 bases: TGCAGTGCTAGCCCCGGGACAGGACTGTACGAGCAGTACTTC. V is TRBV20-1 and J is TRBJ2-7, with TRBD1 matching 8 bases. CDR3 size: 14 residues. Trimming at V came to 3 bases and at J to 4 bases, leaving 8 bases not matched to a gene. Germline CDR1 reads DFQATT; CDR2 reads SNEGSKA (reference sequence).

This clonotype has a count of ten or more. The chain combines TRBV18 with TRBJ1-5, with no clear D. In germline, CDR1 is KGHSH, CDR2 LQKENI. Trimming stripped 2 bases from V and 1 base from J, with 6 bases between. The CDR3 consists of 14 residues. The DNA for the CDR3 is TGTGCCAGCTCACCAGGGGTGAGCAATCAGCCCCAGCATTTT. The encoded protein is CASSPGVSNQPQHF.

This clonotype appeared many times. The chain is built from TRBV24-1 and TRBJ2-7, with 10 bases identical to TRBD2. This CDR3 is built from 14 residues. Germline V gene lookup returns CDR1 KGHDR and CDR2 SFDVKD. V dropped 4 bases and J dropped 4; count of bases not matched to a gene: 3. The CDR3 is CATSEASGGYEQYF. The CDR3 region has the DNA TGTGCCACCAGTGAGGCTAGCGGGGGATACGAGCAGTACTTC.

This clonotype was counted only a few times. The rearrangement uses TRBV7-9 and TRBJ2-5; 11 nucleotides match TRBD1. V dropped 6 bases and J dropped 5; count of bases not matched to a gene: 5. The CDR3 is 14 amino acids. Germline V gene sequence: CDR1 SEHNR, CDR2 FQNEAQ (reference sequence). The chain's CDR3 is CASRPGTGGETQYF. CDR3 DNA: TGTGCCAGCAGACCCGGGACAGGGGGGGAGACCCAGTACTTC.

This clonotype was counted many times. V gene TRBV20-1 combines with J gene TRBJ2-1; perhaps TRBD1 as D (6 bases). The CDR3 totals 13 residues. Trimming took off 1 base at V and 7 bases at J, with 11 bases between the two ends. Germline V gives CDR1 DFQATT, CDR2 SNEGSKA (reference sequence). The chain's CDR3 is CSARVTGLNEQFF. CDR3 in DNA: TGCAGTGCTAGAGTCACAGGGCTTAATGAGCAGTTCTTC.

This clonotype was detected a few times. The CDR3 bases are TGCAGTGCTCCGGACGGGGTTTTGCCCCAGCATTTT. It yields the protein CSAPDGVLPQHF. V and J are TRBV20-1 and TRBJ1-5; D gene unclear. The CDR3 contains 12 residues. CDR1 and CDR2 (germline): DFQATT, SNEGSKA (reference sequence). Trimming took off 5 bases at V and 9 bases at J, with 14 bases between the two ends.

The rearrangement uses TRBV6-4 and TRBJ2-3; TRBD2 is a possible D gene (5 bases). The CDR3 has 16 amino acids. Trimming pared 0 bases from V and 6 bases from J, leaving 16 bases between. Germline CDR1 and CDR2: MRHNA and SNTAGT. DNA of the CDR3: TGTGCCAGCAGTGACTCAGCGGCCGACACTATCGATACGCAGTATTTT. Protein product: CASSDSAADTIDTQYF.